Below are 25 T cell receptor beta chains sequenced from a single sample in a study of CD8 T cells in Susac syndrome. RNA was extracted with the RNeasy kit, and a quantity of roughly 0.45 to 1 ug was reverse transcribed using random hexamers. TCRdb used MiXCR to reprocess the immunoSEQ multiplex PCR reads, holding one entry per CDR3 protein. The repertoire holds about 200,000 distinct CDR3 sequences, with about 96% as singletons. Sequenced sample: CD4+ T cells from PBMCs. The receptors were gathered from a human donor with multiple sclerosis.

V usage is TRBV3-1 and J usage is TRBJ1-5; D call uncertain. CDR1 is LGHDT, CDR2 YNNKEL, per germline (reference sequence). There are 14 residues in the CDR3. V was cut by 4 bases and J by 5 bases, with 12 bases left in between. CDR3 residues: CASSLAVSHQPQHF. CDR3 nucleotide sequence: TGTGCCAGCAGCCTAGCGGTGAGCCATCAGCCCCAGCATTTT. Together with reference TRBV3-1 and TRBJ1-5, the CDR3 gives the full variable domain: DTAVSQTPKYLVTQMGNDKSIKCEQNLGHDTMYWYKQDSKKFLKIMFSYNNKELIINETVPNRFSPKSPDKAHLNLHINSLELGDSAVYFCASSLAVSHQPQHFGDGTRLSIL.

This chain's CDR3 is CASSPTGGTGEKLFF. In DNA, the CDR3 is TGCGCCAGCAGCCCGACAGGGGGGACTGGAGAAAAACTGTTTTTT. The chain has TRBV4-1 and TRBJ1-4; 9 bases agree with TRBD1. Losses at the gene ends were 4 bases for V and 8 bases for J; bases not matched to a gene: 8. In germline, CDR1 is MGHRA, CDR2 YSYEKL. The CDR3 runs to 15 residues.

The chain is built from TRBV6-1 and TRBJ2-5; no clear D. This CDR3 has 14 residues. The V gene lost 8 bases and the J gene lost 0 bases, with 13 bases spanning the gap. Germline-derived CDR1 and CDR2 are MNHNS and SASEGT. The CDR3 DNA reads TGTGCCAGCGCCCCTGAGGAGTACCAAGAGACCCAGTACTTC. This translates into CASAPEEYQETQYF.

This clonotype showed up just once. The V gene is TRBV5-4, the J gene TRBJ2-3; D not certain. There are 12 residues in the CDR3. Between the trimmed V and J ends, which lost 2 bases and 7 bases, there was a span of 8 bases. CDR1 and CDR2 (germline): SGHNT, YYREEE (reference sequence). CDR3 loop: CASSFDVNTQYF. As DNA, the CDR3 is TGTGCCAGCAGCTTTGACGTTAATACGCAGTATTTT.

The chain links TRBV7-9 to TRBJ2-7, with 8 positions matching TRBD1. The CDR3 contains 14 residues. After removal of 5 bases from V and 4 bases from J, the junction contained 7 bases not matched to a gene. Germline V gene data show CDR1 as SEHNR and CDR2 as FQNEAQ (reference sequence). CDR3 region: CASSPRTGQYEQYF. In DNA, the CDR3 is TGTGCCAGCAGCCCAAGGACAGGGCAATACGAGCAGTACTTC.

CDR3 in amino acids: CASSPTTGRAFF. In DNA, the CDR3 is TGTGCCAGCAGCCCAACGACAGGAAGAGCTTTCTTT. The chain joins TRBV14 to TRBJ1-1; a weak D match, TRBD1 (6 bases). Trimming pared 4 bases from V and 10 bases from J, leaving 13 bases between. The CDR3 covers 12 residues. CDR1 is SGHDN and CDR2 is FVKESK in the germline V gene.

The chain recombines TRBV2 with TRBJ1-2, with no clear D. With 6 bases removed from V and 0 bases from J, the gap between germline ends came to 11 bases. The length of the CDR3 is 14 residues. CDR1 is SNHLY, CDR2 FYNNEI, per germline. The CDR3 sequence: CASSPLTSNYGYTF. DNA for the CDR3: TGTGCCAGCAGCCCGTTGACATCTAACTATGGCTACACCTTC.

V is TRBV2 and J is TRBJ1-5; TRBD1 matches 8 bases. Germline values: CDR1 SNHLY, CDR2 FYNNEI. The CDR3 contains 15 residues. Germline trimming cut 2 bases from V and 2 bases from J; bases unmatched to any gene: 2. The CDR3 nucleotides read TGTGCCAGCAGTGAATCGACAGGGGGCAATCAGCCCCAGCATTTT. Its translation: CASSESTGGNQPQHF.

The genes are TRBV2 and TRBJ1-5, with D possibly being TRBD1 (5 bases). Germline V gene sequence: CDR1 SNHLY, CDR2 FYNNEI. Trimming removed 4 bases at V and 11 bases at J, with 15 bases between. The CDR3 sequence is 13 residues long. DNA of the CDR3: TGTGCCAGCAGTGCGACGTGGGGCAAGACCCAGCATTTT. This encodes CASSATWGKTQHF. Looking up the rest from reference TRBV2 and TRBJ1-5 gives the full variable domain: EPEVTQTPSHQVTQMGQEVILRCVPISNHLYFYWYRQILGQKVEFLVSFYNNEISEKSEIFDDQFSVERPDGSNFTLKIRSTKLEDSAMYFCASSATWGKTQHFGDGTRLSIL.

This chain uses TRBV29-1 with TRBJ2-1; D ambiguous. Germline CDR1 and CDR2: SQVTM and ANQGSEA. Between the trimmed V and J ends, which lost 0 bases and 0 bases, there was a span of 12 bases. The length of the CDR3 is 16 residues. The CDR3 coding sequence is TGCAGCGTTGAAGATAACGCGGCAAGCTCCTACAATGAGCAGTTCTTC. Residues: CSVEDNAASSYNEQFF.

The genes are TRBV6-5 and TRBJ2-1; maybe TRBD2 (6 bases). The V and J ends lost 6 bases and 4 bases respectively, with 13 bases between them. The CDR3 contains 14 residues. Germline V gene data show CDR1 as MNHEY and CDR2 as SVGAGI. CDR3: CASSPWREYNEQFF. The DNA for the CDR3 is TGTGCCAGCAGCCCCTGGCGGGAATACAATGAGCAGTTCTTC.

The CDR3 nucleotides are TGTGCCAGCAGCTCAGGACTAGAACACGAGCAGTACTTC. It yields the protein CASSSGLEHEQYF. The chain links TRBV11-2 to TRBJ2-7; TRBD2 matches 7 bases. CDR3 length: 13 residues. The germline CDR1 and CDR2 sequences are SGHAT and FQNNGV. The V and J ends lost 4 bases and 5 bases, in that order; junction bases with no gene match: 5. The full variable domain, its missing parts supplied by reference TRBV11-2 and TRBJ2-7, is EAGVAQSPRYKIIEKRQSVAFWCNPISGHATLYWYQQILGQGPKLLIQFQNNGVVDDSQLPKDRFSAERLKGVDSTLKIQPAKLEDSAVYLCASSSGLEHEQYFGPGTRLTVT.

The V gene is TRBV12-3 or TRBV12-4, the J gene TRBJ1-6, with D possibly matching TRBD1 (6 bases). The length of the CDR3 is 14 residues. V gave up 7 bases and J gave up 6 bases, with 13 bases separating them. CDR3 DNA sequence: TGTGCCAGCAACCCTACAGGGACTAATTCACCCCTCCACTTT. The encoded protein is CASNPTGTNSPLHF.

The rearrangement joins TRBV30 to TRBJ1-1; the D is unclear. V was cut by 2 bases and J by 1 base, with 8 bases left in between. CDR1 is GTSNPN, CDR2 SVGIG, per germline (reference sequence). CDR3 length: 13 residues. The CDR3: CAWSPQQNTEAFF. The CDR3 coding sequence is TGTGCCTGGAGTCCCCAGCAGAACACTGAAGCTTTCTTT.

This sequence joins TRBV3-1 and TRBJ1-2, with D possibly TRBD1 on 5 matching bases. This CDR3 is built from 15 residues. In germline, CDR1 is LGHDT, CDR2 YNNKEL (reference sequence). V dropped 0 bases and J dropped 7 bases, with 15 bases sitting between them. This CDR3 is CASSQDLSGTSGYTF. CDR3 nucleotides: TGTGCCAGCAGCCAAGATCTATCAGGGACCAGTGGCTACACCTTC. The full variable domain, with the rest looked up from reference TRBV3-1 and TRBJ1-2, is DTAVSQTPKYLVTQMGNDKSIKCEQNLGHDTMYWYKQDSKKFLKIMFSYNNKELIINETVPNRFSPKSPDKAHLNLHINSLELGDSAVYFCASSQDLSGTSGYTFGSGTRLTVV.

This chain joins TRBV12-3 or TRBV12-4 and TRBJ1-2; 9 nucleotides match TRBD1. After removal of 5 bases from V and 4 bases from J, the junction contained 8 bases not matched to a gene. The CDR3 is 15 residues long. CDR3 DNA sequence: TGTGCCAGCAGTAAGCCGGGACAGGGCTCCTATGGCTACACCTTC. Translated, it gives CASSKPGQGSYGYTF.

The genes are TRBV24-1 and TRBJ2-3; TRBD2 is a possible D gene (5 bases). Germline-derived CDR1 and CDR2 are KGHDR and SFDVKD. With 7 bases removed from V and 1 base from J, the gap between germline ends came to 8 bases. CDR3 length: 13 amino acids. This CDR3 is CATRDWGTDTQYF. DNA for the CDR3: TGTGCCACCAGGGACTGGGGCACAGATACGCAGTATTTT.

The V and J genes are TRBV6-2 or TRBV6-3 and TRBJ2-2; D gene uncertain. The length of the CDR3 is 13 residues. Per germline, CDR1 MNHEY and CDR2 SVGEGT. The V and J ends lost 7 bases and 6 bases respectively, with 12 bases between them. The CDR3 reads CASKEAKPGELFF. In DNA form, the CDR3 reads TGTGCCAGCAAGGAAGCCAAGCCCGGGGAGCTGTTTTTT.

V and J are TRBV20-1 and TRBJ2-7; D uncertain. CDR1 DFQATT and CDR2 SNEGSKA come from the germline V gene (reference sequence). V was clipped by 5 bases and J by 7 bases, with 9 bases between them. This CDR3 region has 10 residues. The CDR3 loop reads CSAPLGEQYF. The CDR3 DNA follows: TGCAGTGCTCCCCTCGGGGAGCAGTACTTC.

This clonotype was detected only once. The chain links TRBV4-1 to TRBJ1-5, with D perhaps matching TRBD1 (6 bases). This CDR3 is 15 amino acids long. Germline CDR1 and CDR2: MGHRA and YSYEKL. V dropped 2 bases and J dropped 2 bases, with 10 bases sitting between them. The DNA of the CDR3 is TGCGCCAGCAGCCAAACAGGGCTCGGCAATCAGCCCCAGCATTTT. Amino acid sequence: CASSQTGLGNQPQHF.

This clonotype was counted a single time. The V call is TRBV20-1, the J call TRBJ1-2; D not certain. Germline V lookup: CDR1 DFQATT, CDR2 SNEGSKA (reference sequence). Trimming took 3 bases from V and 9 from J, leaving 17 bases between them. This CDR3 contains 13 residues. CDR3 protein: CSASYSIYESYTF. CDR3 DNA sequence: TGCAGTGCTAGTTACAGTATCTATGAGAGCTACACCTTC.

In regard to this clonotype: One end of the junction fails to match germline, which may point to a read error. The chain has TRBV29-1 and TRBJ1-1; the D gene is possibly TRBD1 (5 bases). CDR1 SQVTM and CDR2 ANQGSEA come from the germline V gene. The CDR3 extends over 14 amino acids. In nucleotides, the CDR3 is TGCAGCGCCGTGTGGGGTAGGAGGGGTACTGAAGCTTTCTTC. Residues: CSAVWGRRGTEAFF. The full variable domain, with the rest looked up from reference TRBV29-1 and TRBJ1-1, is SAVISQKPSRDICQRGTSLTIQCQVDSQVTMMFWYRQQPGQSLTLIATANQGSEATYESGFVIDKFPISRPNLTFSTLTVSNMSPEDSSIYLCSAVWGRRGTEAFFGQGTRLTVV.

This rearrangement joins TRBV29-1 to TRBJ1-1; D not resolved. Trimming cost V 6 bases and J 0 bases, with 11 bases left between them. The CDR3 extends over 13 amino acids. Looked up from germline, CDR1 is SQVTM and CDR2 is ANQGSEA. DNA for the CDR3: TGCAGCGTGGAAAATAGGGTGAACACTGAAGCTTTCTTT. Translating gives CSVENRVNTEAFF.

This chain links TRBV6-5 with TRBJ1-2; the D gene is possibly TRBD1 (5 bases). Germline V gene data show CDR1 as MNHEY and CDR2 as SVGAGI. CDR3 length: 15 amino acids. With 0 bases removed from V and 9 bases from J, the gap between germline ends came to 17 bases. CDR3 coding DNA: TGTGCCAGCAGTTACTCCACTGGGGGGAGGTCGCGCTACACCTTC. It yields the protein CASSYSTGGRSRYTF.

J is TRBJ2-5 and V is TRBV9; D unclear. Per the germline V gene, CDR1 is SGDLS and CDR2 is YYNGEE. V lost 1 base and J 2 bases, leaving 6 bases between the germline ends. The length of the CDR3 is 13 residues. CDR3 region: CASSVSIQETQYF. CDR3 in DNA: TGTGCCAGCAGCGTAAGCATTCAAGAGACCCAGTACTTC.